The clone carrying this T cell receptor beta chain appeared a single time. In the authors' methods: Reference gene primers were amplified, and this amplification served to estimate nucleated cell counts. This table comes from immunoSEQ multiplex PCR, and its TCRdb copy is limited to in-frame clones, with some not included. The V and J calls and clone size are taken from that table; D and trimming were inferred from the DNA. The sample has approximately 39,000 clones, around 95% seen once. The sample originates from a study of blood T cell repertoires in COVID-19. Study information: The cDNA or gDNA used as material had been derived from T cells, B-cell-depleted T cells, or PBMCs.

The trim removed 0 bases at V and 0 bases at J, leaving 5 bases unmatched. The length of the CDR3 is 17 residues. In germline, CDR1 is SGHNT, CDR2 YENEEA. This TCR was recovered from a human donor with active COVID-19. The donor label of this sample is uncertain. The rearrangement joins TRBV11-3 to TRBJ2-3; 8 positions agree with TRBD1. The sequenced sample was peripheral blood. The CDR3 coding sequence is TGTGCCAGCAGCTTAGACATGACAGGGGCCAGCACAGATACGCAGTATTTT. Translating gives CASSLDMTGASTDTQYF.